Described below is a single T cell receptor beta chain sequence and its context. Its target is not known. The record originates from a study of cytomegalovirus exposure and HLA in healthy donors. Study as a whole: Per a later analysis, the 666 first-cohort and under 150 validation repertoires shared one platform. Findings and limits, study-wide: The classifier reportedly diagnosed cytomegalovirus status with high sensitivity and specificity. The TCR clusters that emerged in the first cohort tended, a later analysis found, to co-occur in the 120 or so validation repertoires.

Generated by immunoSEQ multiplex PCR, the TCRdb table keeps only in-frame clones and is missing some. The sample yields 300,000 to 450,000 clones, approximately 90% seen once. CDR1 and CDR2 from the germline V gene are LGHNA and YNFKEQ. The CDR3 has 15 residues. With 3 bases clipped from V and 2 bases from J, the junction kept 3 bases outside the gene matches. This TCR came from a woman between 18 and 29 years old in good health and CMV-seronegative. The V gene is TRBV4-2, the J gene TRBJ1-2; 10 nucleotides align to TRBD1. Sequencing was done on a sample of PBMCs. CDR3 bases: TGTGCCAGCAGCCACGACAGGGGGCTGAACTATGGCTACACCTTC. It specifies CASSHDRGLNYGYTF.